Shown below are 31 T cell receptor beta chains from a single sample sequenced in a study of blood T cell repertoires in COVID-19. Data came from immunoSEQ multiplex PCR; TCRdb stores just in-frame clones and leaves some out. The sample records 150,000 or so clones, around 88% being singletons. The sequencing input was peripheral blood. These receptors came from a human donor in a cohort sampled during active COVID-19.

J is TRBJ2-7 and V is TRBV11-3; D ambiguous. Germline assignment: CDR1 SGHNT and CDR2 YENEEA. V was clipped by 1 base and J by 0 bases, with 10 bases between them. The CDR3 contains 15 residues. CDR3 DNA sequence: TGTGCCAGCAGCTTAGGACCAGGTCCCTCCTACGAGCAGTACTTC. This sequence encodes CASSLGPGPSYEQYF.

The chain is built from TRBV11-3 and TRBJ1-1; D possibly corresponds to TRBD1 (6 bases). This CDR3 spans 14 amino acids. Germline CDR1 SGHNT, CDR2 YENEEA. V lost 5 bases to trimming and J lost 4 bases, with 14 bases between them. This CDR3 is CASSPDRLSTEAFF. The CDR3 nucleotides read TGTGCCAGCAGCCCCGACAGGCTTTCCACTGAAGCTTTCTTT.

The chain combines TRBV19 with TRBJ2-1; D may be TRBD1 (5 bases). The germline V gene has CDR1 LNHDA and CDR2 SQIVND (reference sequence). Trimming removed 7 bases from V and 2 bases from J, with 12 bases in between. This CDR3 is built from 14 residues. CDR3 in amino acids: CASTETATYNEQFF. In DNA form, the CDR3 reads TGTGCCAGTACCGAGACAGCGACCTACAATGAGCAGTTCTTC.

The J gene is TRBJ2-1, the V gene TRBV11-3; D might be TRBD1 (7 bases). There are 17 residues in the CDR3. Deletions cut 1 base from V and 5 bases from J, with 18 bases between. Germline assignment: CDR1 SGHNT and CDR2 YENEEA. Here the CDR3 DNA reads TGTGCCAGCAGCTTAGGCCCAGGGGGACTTTCCCACAATGAGCAGTTCTTC. Translated: CASSLGPGGLSHNEQFF.

This chain links TRBV7-2 with TRBJ2-7, with unresolved D. The germline V gene encodes CDR1 SGHTA and CDR2 FQGNSA. With 2 bases removed from V and 0 bases from J, the gap between germline ends came to 8 bases. There are 14 residues in the CDR3. CDR3 sequence: CASSLIASSYEQYF. The CDR3 bases are TGTGCCAGCAGCTTAATCGCTAGCTCCTACGAGCAGTACTTC.

About this clone: This may arise from a read error, as a much more abundant clone is one base away. V and J are TRBV3-1 (or the pseudogene TRBV3-2) and TRBJ2-3, with 8 bases that match TRBD2. Unmatched junction bases numbered 3, after V lost 4 bases and J lost 0 bases. This CDR3 has 15 residues. Germline V gene sequence: CDR1 LGHDT, CDR2 YNNKEL (reference sequence). The CDR3 DNA reads as TGTGCCAGCAGCCGATCGGGGGGGAGCACAGATACGCAGTATTTT. It codes for CASSRSGGSTDTQYF.

This sequence joins TRBV6-2 or TRBV6-3 and TRBJ2-3; weak D call: TRBD2 (5 bases). The V gene lost 6 bases and the J gene lost 2 bases, with 12 bases spanning the gap. This CDR3 comprises 14 residues. Germline CDR1 reads MNHEY; CDR2 reads SVGEGT. CDR3 nucleotides: TGTGCCAGCAGCGCCCTAGCCTACACAGATACGCAGTATTTT. The encoded protein is CASSALAYTDTQYF.

The genes are TRBV9 and TRBJ2-7; TRBD2 aligns across 10 bases. The germline CDR1 and CDR2 sequences are SGDLS and YYNGEE. The ends lost 4 bases at V and 5 bases at J; junction bases unmatched: 6. The CDR3 extends over 14 amino acids. CDR3 DNA sequence: TGTGCCAGCAGCCCAGGGACTAGCGTCCACGAGCAGTACTTC. Translation gives CASSPGTSVHEQYF.

CDR3 protein: CASSLVLAGAYEQYF. The DNA of the CDR3 is TGTGCCAGCAGCTTAGTGCTAGCGGGGGCCTACGAGCAGTACTTC. This chain connects TRBV7-2 to TRBJ2-7, with 10 positions matching TRBD2. V trimming: 1 base; J trimming: 2 bases; junction bases outside the gene matches: 2. There are 15 residues in the CDR3. Germline values: CDR1 SGHTA, CDR2 FQGNSA.

This clone was recorded only once. CDR3 coding DNA: TGCGCCAGCAGCTCGGGACTAGCGGGGGCGACCTCCTACGAGCAGTACTTC. It encodes CASSSGLAGATSYEQYF. The chain couples TRBV5-1 to TRBJ2-7; 14 bases map to TRBD2. The germline CDR1 and CDR2 sequences are SGHRS and YFSETQ. V lost 3 bases to trimming and J lost 0 bases; unmatched junction nucleotides: 5. The CDR3 covers 17 residues.

The chain is built from TRBV14 and TRBJ1-1, with D maybe TRBD1 (6 bases). Germline V lookup: CDR1 SGHDN, CDR2 FVKESK. The V and J ends lost 1 base and 3 bases respectively, with 12 bases between them. CDR3 length: 15 residues. As DNA, the CDR3 is TGTGCCAGCAGCCAAGGTAGGCACAGGGACACTGAAGCTTTCTTT. Amino acid sequence: CASSQGRHRDTEAFF.

J is TRBJ2-7 and V is TRBV28; D perhaps matches TRBD1 (6 bases). CDR1 MDHEN and CDR2 SYDVKM come from the germline V gene. The CDR3 sequence is 13 residues long. Trimming took off 2 bases at V and 7 bases at J, with 12 bases between the two ends. The CDR3 spells CASSLGGQREQYF. CDR3 bases: TGTGCCAGCAGTTTAGGGGGACAACGTGAGCAGTACTTC.

This sequence joins TRBV5-4 and TRBJ1-2, with D maybe TRBD1 (5 bases). CDR3 length: 15 amino acids. V lost 0 bases to trimming and J lost 8 bases, with 17 bases between them. Germline values: CDR1 SGHNT, CDR2 YYREEE (reference sequence). The CDR3 region is CASSLASRDLKGYTF. The CDR3, as DNA: TGTGCCAGCAGCTTGGCCAGCCGGGACTTAAAGGGCTACACCTTC.

The V gene is TRBV18, the J gene TRBJ2-5; 8 positions agree with TRBD1. V trimming: 3 bases; J trimming: 5 bases; junction bases outside the gene matches: 11. This CDR3 has 16 residues. Germline CDR1 is KGHSH and CDR2 is LQKENI. The CDR3 nucleotides read TGTGCCAGCTCACCTCGACAGGGGCGCACTGGGGAGACCCAGTACTTC. Its translation: CASSPRQGRTGETQYF.

Concerning this clone itself: The same CDR3 can be traced to other DNA sequences in this sample. The V and J genes are TRBV6-6 and TRBJ1-2; the D gene is possibly TRBD1 (5 bases). Germline values: CDR1 MNHNY, CDR2 SVGAGI (reference sequence). The CDR3 runs to 13 residues. Trimming cost V 4 bases and J 4 bases, with 10 bases left between them. The DNA for the CDR3 is TGTGCCAGCAGTTCAAGGGGAGGCTATGGCTACACCTTC. The encoded protein is CASSSRGGYGYTF.

This clone came up once. The chain combines TRBV5-4 with TRBJ2-3; TRBD2 might be the D (6 bases). The CDR3 is 14 amino acids. In germline, CDR1 is SGHNT, CDR2 YYREEE (reference sequence). V dropped 4 bases and J dropped 3 bases, with 12 bases sitting between them. Written as DNA, the CDR3 is TGTGCCAGCAGCCAGGCGGGGTATACAGATACGCAGTATTTT. Translated, it gives CASSQAGYTDTQYF.

The rearrangement links TRBV3-1 (or the pseudogene TRBV3-2) to TRBJ1-2, with D unresolved. The germline V and J ends were trimmed by 0 bases and 12 bases, with 20 bases remaining between them. CDR3 length equals 15 residues. CDR1 LGHDT and CDR2 YNNKEL come from the germline V gene (reference sequence). The CDR3 DNA reads TGTGCCAGCAGCCAAGATGGTGGGTCCGAGGGTAAGAACACCTTC. It codes for CASSQDGGSEGKNTF.

V and J are TRBV9 and TRBJ2-1; a weak D match, TRBD2 (5 bases). V was pared by 3 bases and J by 10 bases, with 11 bases between. The CDR3 is 12 residues long. CDR1 and CDR2 from the germline V gene are SGDLS and YYNGEE. In DNA form, the CDR3 reads TGTGCCAGCAGCGAGCATCCGGGGGAGCAGTTCTTC. Translating it yields CASSEHPGEQFF. The full variable domain, rest sourced from reference TRBV9 and TRBJ2-1, is DSGVTQTPKHLITATGQRVTLRCSPRSGDLSVYWYQQSLDQGLQFLIQYYNGEERAKGNILERFSAQQFPDLHSELNLSSLELGDSALYFCASSEHPGEQFFGPGTRLTVL.

In this sample, this clone turned up once. The V gene is TRBV6-2 or TRBV6-3, the J gene TRBJ2-3, with 7 positions matching TRBD2. V shed 2 bases, J shed 2 bases, and the junction held 4 bases outside the gene matches. The CDR3 consists of 15 residues. CDR1 is MNHEY and CDR2 is SVGEGT in the germline V gene. CDR3 sequence (DNA): TGTGCCAGCAGTTACAGCGGGGTTCCCACAGATACGCAGTATTTT. Translated, it gives CASSYSGVPTDTQYF.

This clone was counted a few times. The chain employs TRBV6-5 and TRBJ1-1; 9 bases map to TRBD1. The CDR3 loop spans 14 amino acids. Trimming cost V 8 bases and J 2 bases; bases outside gene matches: 6. CDR1 MNHEY and CDR2 SVGAGI come from the germline V gene. CDR3 in amino acids: CASAQGARNTEAFF. The CDR3 DNA is TGTGCCAGCGCACAGGGGGCTCGTAACACTGAAGCTTTCTTT.

The V call is TRBV7-9, the J call TRBJ2-7; 7 nucleotides match TRBD2. The germline CDR1 and CDR2 sequences are SEHNR and FQNEAQ (reference sequence). This CDR3 has 15 amino acids. V lost 6 bases, J lost 3 bases, and 11 bases stayed unmatched. CDR3 residues: CASSRDGAGFYEQYF. CDR3 sequence (DNA): TGTGCCAGCAGTCGCGACGGAGCGGGATTCTACGAGCAGTACTTC.

The sample holds one count of this clone. This chain connects TRBV30 to TRBJ1-5; D possibly corresponds to TRBD1 (5 bases). The CDR3 sequence is 18 residues long. V dropped 7 bases and J dropped 2 bases, with 27 bases sitting between them. Germline values: CDR1 GTSNPN, CDR2 SVGIG (reference sequence). The CDR3 coding sequence is TGTGCCTTCTCCAAGGGCCAGTTGACGGGGGTGGGCAATCAGCCCCAGCATTTT. It encodes CAFSKGQLTGVGNQPQHF.

The genes are TRBV6-5 and TRBJ1-2; D is unresolved. The CDR3 contains 14 residues. The germline V gene encodes CDR1 MNHEY and CDR2 SVGAGI. V lost 7 bases and J 2 bases, leaving 14 bases between the germline ends. The CDR3 DNA reads as TGTGCCAGCAAGGGCCCGGAGGTCAACTATGGCTACACCTTC. This encodes CASKGPEVNYGYTF.

The chain employs TRBV3-1 (or the pseudogene TRBV3-2) and TRBJ2-7; possible D gene TRBD2, 5 bases. Trimming pared 0 bases from V and 3 bases from J, leaving 12 bases between. The CDR3 length is 15 residues. CDR1 is LGHDT, CDR2 YNNKEL, per germline (reference sequence). The CDR3 sequence: CASSQETSRGYEQYF. The CDR3 region has the DNA TGTGCCAGCAGCCAAGAGACGAGCCGGGGCTACGAGCAGTACTTC.

The chain combines TRBV19 with TRBJ2-1, with TRBD2 identical over 10 bases. The V segment lost 4 bases and the J segment 9 bases; nucleotides outside the gene matches: 6. This CDR3 spans 14 amino acids. The V gene's germline CDR1 is LNHDA and CDR2 SQIVND (reference sequence). CDR3 DNA sequence: TGTGCCAGTAGTAAGCGGGAGGGCCTGATTGAGCAGTTCTTC. Translated: CASSKREGLIEQFF.

The chain links TRBV7-6 to TRBJ2-3; 7 bases map to TRBD2. V gave up 4 bases and J gave up 1 base; unmatched junction bases: 11. Germline CDR1 and CDR2: SGHVS and FNYEAQ. This CDR3 spans 17 amino acids. The CDR3, as DNA: TGTGCCAGCAGCTCACAATTACTAGCGTTGGGCACAGATACGCAGTATTTT. It codes for CASSSQLLALGTDTQYF.

This rearrangement joins TRBV3-1 (or the pseudogene TRBV3-2) to TRBJ1-5, with D maybe TRBD1 (6 bases). The CDR3 consists of 15 residues. Per the germline V gene, CDR1 is LGHDT and CDR2 is YNNKEL (reference sequence). Deletions cut 0 bases from V and 3 bases from J, with 9 bases between. The CDR3 sequence: CASSQDGQINQPQHF. The CDR3 nucleotides are TGTGCCAGCAGCCAAGATGGACAGATCAATCAGCCCCAGCATTTT.

This clone was seen once. The chain couples TRBV28 to TRBJ1-4, with 9 bases identical to TRBD1. Germline CDR1 is MDHEN and CDR2 is SYDVKM. The CDR3 contains 16 residues. The J segment lost 6 bases and the V segment lost 4 bases, leaving 9 bases of the junction unmatched. In DNA form, the CDR3 reads TGTGCCAGCAGTTCCTCCAACAGGGGGCCCTATGAAAAACTGTTTTTT. It specifies CASSSSNRGPYEKLFF.

The chain uses TRBV19 and TRBJ2-7, with D perhaps matching TRBD2 (6 bases). This CDR3 is built from 14 residues. The V gene lost 3 bases and the J gene lost 6 bases, with 15 bases spanning the gap. Germline CDR1 reads LNHDA; CDR2 reads SQIVND (reference sequence). DNA for the CDR3: TGTGCCAGTAGTATTGTGGGAGGCACCCGCGAGCAGTACTTC. This gives the protein CASSIVGGTREQYF.

The rearrangement uses TRBV6-5 and TRBJ2-7; 8 nucleotides align to TRBD1. V lost 6 bases and J lost 1; bases outside the gene matches: 8. This CDR3 spans 15 amino acids. The germline V gene has CDR1 MNHEY and CDR2 SVGAGI. CDR3 nucleotide sequence: TGTGCCAGCAGACAGGACAGGGTCTTATCCTACGAGCAGTACTTC. Translation: CASRQDRVLSYEQYF.

The CDR3 region is CATLRGRVAEAFF. CDR3 bases: TGTGCCACGCTCAGGGGGCGCGTTGCTGAAGCTTTCTTT. The gene calls are TRBV24-1 and TRBJ1-1; 8 positions agree with TRBD1. V lost 10 bases to trimming and J lost 6 bases; unmatched junction nucleotides: 9. This CDR3 is built from 13 residues. CDR1 and CDR2 (germline): KGHDR, SFDVKD.